The clone carrying this TCR beta chain was seen repeatedly, ten times or more. This sample is part of a study of regulatory T cells in long-lasting Graves disease. The authors built TCR beta libraries using iRepertoire HTBI primers and Arm-PCR of CDR3 regions. TCRdb reprocessed the multiplex PCR reads via MiXCR and lists one record per CDR3 protein. The sample has roughly 380,000 distinct CDR3 sequences, approximately 15% seen once. CDR3 length equals 14 residues. Looked up from germline, CDR1 is MDHEN and CDR2 is SYDVKM. The V gene lost 3 bases and the J gene lost 4 bases, with 13 bases spanning the gap. The time point was: newly diagnosed GD, antithyroid drugs for less than 3 months. From RNA extracted from PBMCs, the TCR library was made. The sample was also reused in another study, on T cells in Graves' hyperthyroidism and ophthalmopathy.

The sequence derives from a man aged 40-55 years with Graves disease. This chain connects TRBV28 to TRBJ2-7; D is uncertain. The starting material was peripheral blood mononuclear cells (PBMCs), obtained at new diagnosis, from a patient treated with antithyroid drugs. CDR3: CASSFLGVGYEQYF. CDR3 bases: TGTGCCAGCAGTTTCCTTGGCGTGGGGTACGAGCAGTACTTC. The full variable domain, rest sourced from reference TRBV28 and TRBJ2-7, is DVKVTQSSRYLVKRTGEKVFLECVQDMDHENMFWYRQDPGLGLRLIYFSYDVKMKEKGDIPEGYSVSREKKERFSLILESASTNQTSMYLCASSFLGVGYEQYFGPGTRLTVT.